Listed below are T cell receptor beta chains from one sample, sequenced in a study of T cells in Graves' hyperthyroidism and ophthalmopathy. TCRdb fed the multiplex PCR reads into MiXCR, producing one record per CDR3 protein. The repertoire holds approximately 250,000 distinct CDR3 sequences, with more than 20% as singletons. Sample: blood. The origin of the receptors is a woman aged 35 to 49 with Graves' ophthalmopathy. Each CDR3 is given with its conserved first and last residue. A D gene is named only where the DNA matches it firmly. Part of the rows lack a size; the others show once, few, many or a class for expanded clones.

J	D	V	size	CDR3	DNA
TRBJ2-1	TRBD2	TRBV2	many	CASSPPSGRMNEQFF	TGTGCCAGCAGTCCCCCTAGCGGGAGGATGAATGAGCAGTTCTTC
TRBJ1-1	-	TRBV6-2/TRBV6-3	few	CASKGLTTQENTEAFF	TGTGCCAGCAAAGGACTTACCACCCAAGAGAACACTGAAGCTTTCTTT
TRBJ1-2	-	TRBV27	many	CASGRHGDGYTF	TGTGCCAGCGGAAGACACGGGGATGGCTACACCTTC
TRBJ2-2	TRBD2	TRBV24-1	-	CVTSDLLLGRRDTGELFF	TGTGTCACCAGTGATTTGCTACTCGGGAGGCGGGACACCGGGGAGCTGTTTTTT
TRBJ1-2	-	TRBV30	many	CASSGGGGNYGYTF	TGTGCCTCTTCGGGCGGTGGCGGGAACTATGGCTACACCTTC
TRBJ1-5	-	TRBV6-1	many	CASSEASAGVGQPQHF	TGTGCCAGCAGTGAAGCGTCGGCAGGGGTCGGGCAGCCCCAGCATTTT
TRBJ2-5	-	TRBV24-1	many	CATSDPGHGQETQYF	TGTGCCACCAGTGACCCGGGACATGGACAAGAGACCCAGTACTTC
TRBJ1-1	TRBD1	TRBV4-1	many	CASSQDPRTGGQNTEAFF	TGCGCCAGCAGCCAAGATCCCAGGACAGGGGGCCAGAACACTGAAGCTTTCTTT
TRBJ2-7	TRBD1	TRBV2	many	CASSGGQGPVYEQYF	TGTGCCAGCAGTGGGGGACAGGGACCGGTTTACGAGCAGTACTTC
TRBJ2-7	TRBD2	TRBV6-5	many	CASSSFRGGRGYEQYF	TGTGCCAGCAGTTCCTTCCGGGGAGGGCGGGGCTACGAGCAGTACTTC
TRBJ1-5	-	TRBV25-1	many	CASRGQGQPQHF	TGTGCCAGCAGGGGTCAGGGGCAGCCCCAGCATTTT
TRBJ2-2	-	TRBV20-1	many	CSARQGTNTGELFF	TGCAGTGCGCGACAAGGGACGAACACCGGGGAGCTGTTTTTT
TRBJ1-5	-	TRBV4-1	many	CASSQPGKSNSNQPQHF	TGCGCCAGCAGCCAACCGGGCAAATCAAATAGCAATCAGCCCCAGCATTTT
TRBJ1-1	-	TRBV6-6	many	CASSYGGVGNWNTEAFF	TGTGCCAGCAGTTACGGGGGGGTGGGGAATTGGAATACTGAAGCTTTCTTT
TRBJ1-1	-	TRBV28	-	CASTQIWDTEAYF	TGTGCCAGCACGCAAATCTGGGACACTGAAGCTTACTTT
TRBJ2-7	TRBD1	TRBV28	many	CASSPPTGISYEQYF	TGTGCCAGCAGCCCCCCGACAGGGATATCCTACGAGCAGTACTTC
TRBJ2-7	-	TRBV20-1	once	CSARDGTTYEQYF	TGCAGTGCTAGAGATGGGACAACCTACGAGCAGTACTTC
TRBJ2-5	TRBD1	TRBV11-3	-	CASSSYRDRQETQYF	TGTGCCAGCAGCTCTTACCGGGACAGACAAGAGACCCAGTACTTC
TRBJ2-7	-	TRBV10-3	-	CAISESRGSYEQYF	TGTGCCATCAGTGAGTCGAGGGGCAGCTACGAGCAGTACTTC
TRBJ2-7	TRBD2	TRBV7-2	many	CASSMTSGRNEQYF	TGTGCCAGCAGCATGACTAGCGGGAGGAACGAGCAGTACTTC
TRBJ2-7	-	TRBV4-1	-	CASSHGPAYEQYF	TGCGCCAGCAGCCATGGTCCCGCCTACGAGCAGTACTTC
TRBJ1-1	TRBD1	TRBV7-2	many	CASSSTGGVTEAFF	TGTGCCAGCAGCTCGACAGGGGGCGTTACTGAAGCTTTCTTT
TRBJ2-7	TRBD1	TRBV20-1	-	CSAGHVDRVPYEQYF	TGCAGTGCCGGACATGTAGACAGGGTCCCCTACGAGCAGTACTTC
TRBJ2-7	TRBD2	TRBV11-2	-	CASSLLATSGNYEQYF	TGTGCCAGCAGCTTACTTGCGACTAGCGGTAACTACGAGCAGTACTTC
TRBJ1-1	TRBD1	TRBV10-3	many	CAIKQGAGNTEAFF	TGTGCCATCAAACAGGGGGCGGGGAACACTGAAGCTTTCTTT
TRBJ2-7	-	TRBV6-5	-	CASSYSGRRYEQYF	TGTGCCAGCAGTTACTCGGGACGGCGCTACGAGCAGTACTTC
TRBJ1-2	-	TRBV6-1	few	CASTPKGLHYGYTF	TGTGCCAGCACCCCTAAGGGTCTGCACTATGGCTACACCTTC
TRBJ2-2	TRBD1	TRBV12-3/TRBV12-4	many	CASSSRQGLFTGELFF	TGTGCCAGCAGTTCCAGACAGGGGTTGTTCACCGGGGAGCTGTTTTTT
TRBJ1-1	TRBD1	TRBV5-1	-	CASSFTPTGEWNTEAFF	TGCGCCAGCAGCTTTACCCCGACAGGGGAGTGGAACACTGAAGCTTTCTTT
TRBJ2-7	-	TRBV28	-	CASRSPRGSSTYEQSF	TGTGCCAGCAGATCTCCCAGGGGCAGCTCAACCTACGAGCAGTCCTTC
TRBJ2-7	TRBD2	TRBV29-1	many	CSVEVRGGGLAGDEQYF	TGCAGCGTTGAAGTCCGAGGGGGAGGACTAGCGGGAGATGAGCAGTACTTC
TRBJ1-2	TRBD1	TRBV10-3	-	CAISELTGATANYGYTF	TGTGCCATCAGTGAATTAACAGGGGCTACAGCTAACTATGGCTACACCTTC
TRBJ1-1	-	TRBV11-2	many	CASSPDVNTEAFF	TGTGCCAGCAGCCCAGACGTGAACACTGAAGCTTTCTTT
TRBJ2-5	TRBD1	TRBV12-3/TRBV12-4	few	CASMGQARETQYF	TGTGCCAGCATGGGACAGGCGAGAGAGACCCAGTACTTC
TRBJ1-2	-	TRBV10-3	-	CATTYPHITVLSYGYTF	TGTGCCACTACTTACCCACATATTACCGTCTTAAGCTATGGCTACACCTTC
TRBJ1-1	-	TRBV28	many	CASSLWEAEAFF	TGTGCCAGCAGTTTATGGGAAGCTGAAGCTTTCTTT
TRBJ1-5	-	TRBV6-1	many	CATQEAGRGQPQHF	TGTGCCACCCAGGAGGCAGGGAGAGGCCAGCCCCAGCATTTT
TRBJ1-3	-	TRBV6-1	-	CASSERSGRNTIYF	TGTGCCAGCAGTGAAAGGTCAGGGAGAAACACCATATATTTT
TRBJ1-1	-	TRBV6-1	many	CASRNVAGRAEAFF	TGTGCCAGCAGGAACGTGGCGGGGAGGGCTGAAGCTTTCTTT
TRBJ1-1	-	TRBV12-3/TRBV12-4	many	CASSASGHTEAFF	TGTGCCAGCAGTGCATCGGGGCACACTGAAGCTTTCTTT
TRBJ1-2	-	TRBV30	many	CAWSQGGYGYTF	TGTGCCTGGAGCCAAGGCGGCTATGGCTACACCTTC
TRBJ2-7	TRBD2	TRBV20-1	once	CSATGTSGLSYEQYF	TGCAGTGCTACCGGGACTAGCGGGCTCTCCTACGAGCAGTACTTC
TRBJ2-7	TRBD2	TRBV28	-	CASSPAGGASSYEQYF	TGTGCCAGCAGTCCCGCCGGGGGGGCTAGCTCCTACGAGCAGTACTTC
TRBJ1-6	TRBD1	TRBV10-3	-	CAISAGGSNSPLHF	TGTGCCATCAGTGCAGGGGGCAGCAATTCACCCCTCCACTTT
TRBJ1-6	-	TRBV7-2	-	CASSLGQGLPPLHF	TGTGCCAGCAGCTTAGGCCAGGGTTTACCACCCCTCCACTTT
TRBJ1-1	-	TRBV24-1	many	CATSGAKYGEAFF	TGTGCCACCAGTGGCGCCAAATACGGTGAAGCTTTCTTT
TRBJ2-7	TRBD2	TRBV6-5	many	CASRRLAGNFDEQYF	TGTGCCAGCAGGAGACTAGCGGGAAACTTCGACGAGCAGTACTTC
TRBJ1-2	-	TRBV28	few	CASRVRDLYGYIF	TGTGCCAGCAGGGTCAGGGACCTCTATGGCTACATCTTC